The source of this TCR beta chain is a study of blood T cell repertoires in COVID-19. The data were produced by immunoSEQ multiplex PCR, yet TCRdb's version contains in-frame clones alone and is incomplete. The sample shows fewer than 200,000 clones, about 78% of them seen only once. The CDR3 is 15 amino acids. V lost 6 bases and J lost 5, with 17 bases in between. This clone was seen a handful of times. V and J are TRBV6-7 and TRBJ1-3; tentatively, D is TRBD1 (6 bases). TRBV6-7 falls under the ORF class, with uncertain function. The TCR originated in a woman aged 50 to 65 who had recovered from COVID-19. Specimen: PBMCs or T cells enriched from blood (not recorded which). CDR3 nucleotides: TGTGCCAGCAGGCGTCGGGACATATCAAGAAACACCATATATTTT. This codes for CASRRRDISRNTIYF.